The text below deals with one TCR beta chain. This specimen comes from a study of T cell responses to AZD1222 COVID-19 vaccine. Unmatched junction bases numbered 8, after V lost 0 bases and J lost 0 bases. The CDR3 has 17 amino acids. CDR1 is LGHNA and CDR2 is YNFKEQ in the germline V gene. TCRdb's copy holds only in-frame clones and misses some; the assay was immunoSEQ multiplex PCR. The sample carries about 180,000 clones, roughly nine tenths recorded once. The V call is TRBV4-2, the J call TRBJ2-7, with 7 bases that match TRBD2. The sample here was peripheral blood, taken on day 0 of AZD1222 vaccination. This TCR was recovered from an adult in good health. The CDR3 loop is CASSQDVGGVPSYEQYF. The CDR3 coding sequence is TGTGCCAGCAGCCAAGATGTTGGGGGGGTACCCTCCTACGAGCAGTACTTC.